A single sample is the source of the 25 T cell receptor beta chains below, sequenced in a study of lymphopenia after photon versus proton radiotherapy. Produced via immunoSEQ multiplex PCR; TCRdb's table is partial and in-frame only. In the table there are about 25,000 clones, around 83% of which are singletons. Sequencing was performed on peripheral blood, taken from a patient treated with photon-based radiotherapy. These receptors were collected from a woman between 50 and 59 years old with pancreatic cancer.

This chain uses TRBV19 with TRBJ1-1; no clear D gene. V was shortened by 5 bases and J by 4 bases, with 14 bases between the two germline ends. Looked up from germline, CDR1 is LNHDA and CDR2 is SQIVND (reference sequence). The CDR3 loop spans 14 amino acids. CDR3 DNA: TGTGCCAGTAGTTTTGGCAATACCCTCACTGAAGCTTTCTTT. Its protein is CASSFGNTLTEAFF.

The chain uses TRBV7-2 and TRBJ2-4; 10 nucleotides line up with TRBD2. The V segment lost 4 bases and the J segment 6 bases; nucleotides outside the gene matches: 0. Germline values: CDR1 SGHTA, CDR2 FQGNSA. This CDR3 is 13 amino acids long. The CDR3 sequence is CASSSSGGNIQYF. CDR3 DNA sequence: TGTGCCAGCAGCTCTAGCGGGGGAAACATTCAGTACTTC.

The rearrangement joins TRBV7-2 to TRBJ2-4; weak D call: TRBD1 (5 bases). This CDR3 is 16 amino acids long. Trimming removed 0 bases from V and 0 bases from J, with 9 bases in between. Germline values: CDR1 SGHTA, CDR2 FQGNSA. CDR3 bases: TGTGCCAGCAGCTTAGCGGAGACAGCAGCCAAAAACATTCAGTACTTC. Amino acids: CASSLAETAAKNIQYF.

J is TRBJ2-1 and V is TRBV7-2; 10 bases fit TRBD2. V was clipped by 5 bases and J by 9 bases; unmatched bases: 13. The V gene's germline CDR1 is SGHTA and CDR2 FQGNSA. The CDR3 contains 16 residues. The CDR3 DNA reads as TGTGCCAGCAGCCGTGAGGCTAGCGGGAGTTCTTTTGAGCAGTTCTTC. It codes for CASSREASGSSFEQFF. Supplemented by reference TRBV7-2 and TRBJ2-1, the full variable domain reads GAGVSQSPSNKVTEKGKDVELRCDPISGHTALYWYRQSLGQGLEFLIYFQGNSAPDKSGLPSDRFSAERTGGSVSTLTIQRTQQEDSAVYLCASSREASGSSFEQFFGPGTRLTVL.

This chain links TRBV19 with TRBJ2-2; possibly TRBD2 for D (5 bases). The germline V and J ends were trimmed by 1 base and 0 bases, with 6 bases remaining between them. The CDR3 runs to 15 residues. CDR1 and CDR2 from the germline V gene are LNHDA and SQIVND (reference sequence). CDR3 residues: CASSIGGPNTGELFF. The CDR3 DNA sequence: TGTGCCAGTAGTATAGGCGGGCCGAACACCGGGGAGCTGTTTTTT.

The rearrangement links TRBV19 to TRBJ2-7; possible D gene TRBD1, 6 bases. The V end was cut by 1 base, the J end by 5 bases, with 12 bases between. This CDR3 has 14 residues. The germline gives CDR1 LNHDA, CDR2 SQIVND (reference sequence). CDR3 protein: CASSIGRTADEQYF. Written as DNA, the CDR3 is TGTGCCAGTAGTATAGGAAGGACAGCTGACGAGCAGTACTTC.

V is TRBV10-3 and J is TRBJ2-7; D may correspond to TRBD1 or TRBD2 (5 bases each). Between the trimmed V and J ends, which lost 4 bases and 5 bases, there was a span of 15 bases. The V gene's germline CDR1 is ENHRY and CDR2 SYGVKD. There are 14 residues in the CDR3. The CDR3 DNA sequence: TGTGCCATCAGTGCGGGGACCTCGCTAGACGAGCAGTACTTC. Translating gives CAISAGTSLDEQYF.

The chain links TRBV5-1 to TRBJ2-2; 9 bases fit TRBD1. The CDR3 loop spans 16 amino acids. Losses at the gene ends were 5 bases for V and 2 bases for J; bases not matched to a gene: 7. Germline CDR1 and CDR2: SGHRS and YFSETQ. The CDR3 is CASSPTGGGNTGELFF. The CDR3, as DNA: TGCGCCAGCAGTCCAACAGGGGGCGGCAACACCGGGGAGCTGTTTTTT.

The chain is built from TRBV5-1 and TRBJ1-3; D is uncertain. The CDR3 has 15 amino acids. The germline gives CDR1 SGHRS, CDR2 YFSETQ. V gave up 4 bases and J gave up 0 bases, with 11 bases separating them. The CDR3: CASSQDGYSGNTIYF. The CDR3 coding sequence is TGCGCCAGCAGCCAGGACGGGTACTCTGGAAACACCATATATTTT.

V usage is TRBV19 and J usage is TRBJ2-6; D is possibly TRBD1 (6 bases). CDR3 length: 16 amino acids. Germline CDR1 LNHDA, CDR2 SQIVND (reference sequence). V shed 4 bases and J shed 1 base, with 11 bases lying between them. CDR3: CASSKGDVSGANVLTF. As DNA, the CDR3 is TGTGCCAGTAGTAAGGGGGATGTATCTGGGGCCAACGTCCTGACTTTC.

This clone appeared once. The chain couples TRBV2 to TRBJ2-7; possibly TRBD2 for D (6 bases). V shed 5 bases and J shed 12 bases, with 20 bases lying between them. Germline V gene data show CDR1 as SNHLY and CDR2 as FYNNEI. The CDR3 covers 13 residues. The CDR3 bases are TGTGCCAGCAGTAAACGGGACTTCGGAACGTCGTACTTC. It yields the protein CASSKRDFGTSYF. Full variable domain (remainder filled in from reference TRBV2 and TRBJ2-7): EPEVTQTPSHQVTQMGQEVILRCVPISNHLYFYWYRQILGQKVEFLVSFYNNEISEKSEIFDDQFSVERPDGSNFTLKIRSTKLEDSAMYFCASSKRDFGTSYFGPGTRLTVT.

V gene TRBV29-1 combines with J gene TRBJ2-1; 8 positions agree with TRBD2. Looked up from germline, CDR1 is SQVTM and CDR2 is ANQGSEA. The V segment lost 0 bases and the J segment 9 bases; nucleotides outside the gene matches: 10. This CDR3 spans 15 amino acids. The chain's CDR3 is CSVEEGASGSGEQFF. CDR3 DNA: TGCAGCGTTGAAGAGGGGGCTAGCGGGTCGGGTGAGCAGTTCTTC.

The chain couples TRBV6-1 to TRBJ1-1; D not resolved. This CDR3 region has 14 residues. The V end lost 3 bases, the J end lost 1 base, and 9 bases lay between the germline ends. Per germline, CDR1 MNHNS and CDR2 SASEGT. Here the CDR3 reads CASSESWANTEAFF. CDR3 bases: TGTGCCAGCAGTGAGAGTTGGGCGAACACTGAAGCTTTCTTT.

V gene TRBV11-2 combines with J gene TRBJ1-4, with D possibly TRBD1 on 6 matching bases. The CDR3 runs to 14 residues. Germline values: CDR1 SGHAT, CDR2 FQNNGV. V lost 5 bases and J 5 bases, leaving 12 bases between the germline ends. The CDR3 DNA reads TGTGCCAGCAGCCACCGACAGGAGAATGAAAAACTGTTTTTT. Residues: CASSHRQENEKLFF. The whole variable domain, filled in from reference TRBV11-2 and TRBJ1-4, reads EAGVAQSPRYKIIEKRQSVAFWCNPISGHATLYWYQQILGQGPKLLIQFQNNGVVDDSQLPKDRFSAERLKGVDSTLKIQPAKLEDSAVYLCASSHRQENEKLFFGSGTQLSVL.

The V and J genes are TRBV25-1 and TRBJ2-1, with TRBD2 matching 8 bases. Germline loops: CDR1 MGHDK, CDR2 SYGVNS. V trimming: 8 bases; J trimming: 4 bases; junction bases outside the gene matches: 10. The CDR3 contains 15 residues. The chain's CDR3 is CASARGGDPYNEQFF. In DNA, the CDR3 is TGTGCCAGCGCCCGGGGGGGGGACCCTTACAATGAGCAGTTCTTC. The complete variable domain, with remaining parts taken from reference TRBV25-1 and TRBJ2-1, reads EADIYQTPRYLVIGTGKKITLECSQTMGHDKMYWYQQDPGMELHLIHYSYGVNSTEKGDLSSESTVSRIRTEHFPLTLESARPSHTSQYLCASARGGDPYNEQFFGPGTRLTVL.

The J gene is TRBJ1-1, the V gene TRBV29-1; D uncertain. CDR1 is SQVTM and CDR2 is ANQGSEA in the germline V gene. CDR3 length equals 14 residues. Trimming shortened V by 3 bases and J by 1 base, and 12 bases separated the two germline ends. The CDR3 spells CSVDGVAWNTEAFF. In DNA, the CDR3 is TGCAGCGTTGACGGGGTGGCCTGGAACACTGAAGCTTTCTTT.

The chain carries TRBV9 and TRBJ1-2, with D perhaps TRBD1 (6 bases). Germline CDR1 reads SGDLS; CDR2 reads YYNGEE. Trimming took off 2 bases at V and 2 bases at J, with 10 bases between the two ends. This CDR3 is built from 14 residues. The CDR3 DNA follows: TGTGCCAGCAGCGTTGGACAGCCCAACTATGGCTACACCTTC. This translates into CASSVGQPNYGYTF.

This chain connects TRBV5-8 to TRBJ1-1; a possible D gene is TRBD1 (6 bases). V was cut by 1 base and J by 4 bases, with 11 bases left in between. Germline values: CDR1 SGHTS, CDR2 YDEGEE. This CDR3 is 14 amino acids long. The CDR3 sequence is CASSLRQGSTEAFF. The CDR3 DNA reads TGTGCCAGCAGCTTGCGGCAGGGGTCCACTGAAGCTTTCTTT.

The gene calls are TRBV9 and TRBJ2-7; TRBD1 aligns across 7 bases. Germline trimming cut 3 bases from V and 0 bases from J; bases unmatched to any gene: 3. The germline gives CDR1 SGDLS, CDR2 YYNGEE. The CDR3 length is 14 residues. Here the CDR3 reads CASSGRDSSYEQYF. The CDR3 DNA follows: TGTGCCAGCAGCGGAAGGGACAGCTCCTACGAGCAGTACTTC.

This clone has a single count. V and J are TRBV4-1 and TRBJ1-4; perhaps TRBD1 as D (6 bases). In germline, CDR1 is MGHRA, CDR2 YSYEKL. The V gene lost 4 bases and the J gene lost 7 bases, with 13 bases spanning the gap. There are 14 residues in the CDR3. CDR3 amino acids: CASSPGASSEKLFF. In nucleotides, the CDR3 is TGCGCCAGCAGCCCAGGGGCCTCATCTGAAAAACTGTTTTTT.

The chain joins TRBV11-2 to TRBJ1-2; D uncertain. The germline V gene has CDR1 SGHAT and CDR2 FQNNGV. Trimming shortened V by 1 base and J by 2 bases, and 11 bases separated the two germline ends. The CDR3 consists of 15 residues. CDR3 residues: CASSLGQRSNYGYTF. The CDR3 coding sequence is TGTGCCAGCAGCTTAGGGCAGAGATCGAACTATGGCTACACCTTC.

The chain combines TRBV27 with TRBJ2-6; D uncertain. CDR1 is MNHEY and CDR2 is SMNVEV in the germline V gene (reference sequence). V shed 5 bases and J shed 0 bases, with 2 bases lying between them. CDR3 length: 13 residues. The CDR3 DNA sequence: TGTGCCAGCAGTATCTCTGGGGCCAACGTCCTGACTTTC. Translating it yields CASSISGANVLTF. Filled out from reference TRBV27 and TRBJ2-6, the complete variable domain reads EAQVTQNPRYLITVTGKKLTVTCSQNMNHEYMSWYRQDPGLGLRQIYYSMNVEVTDKGDVPEGYKVSRKEKRNFPLILESPSPNQTSLYFCASSISGANVLTFGAGSRLTVL.

The chain carries TRBV19 and TRBJ2-6, with 7 bases lining up with TRBD2. CDR1 and CDR2 from the germline V gene are LNHDA and SQIVND (reference sequence). This CDR3 spans 18 amino acids. With 7 bases clipped from V and 0 bases from J, the junction kept 12 bases outside the gene matches. The CDR3 region has the DNA TGTGCCAGTACCCCCCGGCGGGGGAGGGACTCTGGGGCCAACGTCCTGACTTTC. Residues: CASTPRRGRDSGANVLTF.

The chain couples TRBV7-9 to TRBJ2-1; 8 nucleotides line up with TRBD1. This CDR3 spans 12 amino acids. Germline CDR1 reads SEHNR; CDR2 reads FQNEAQ (reference sequence). J lost 9 bases, V lost 5 bases, and 3 bases had no gene match. CDR3: CASSEDRVEQFF. The CDR3 DNA is TGTGCCAGCAGCGAGGACAGGGTTGAGCAGTTCTTC.

The chain links TRBV2 to TRBJ1-4; no clear D gene. This CDR3 comprises 15 residues. CDR1 and CDR2 from the germline V gene are SNHLY and FYNNEI. With 4 bases removed from V and 10 bases from J, the gap between germline ends came to 19 bases. The CDR3 DNA is TGTGCCAGCAGTGCCCCCGGACTTACGACCGGAAAACTGTTTTTT. Protein product: CASSAPGLTTGKLFF.